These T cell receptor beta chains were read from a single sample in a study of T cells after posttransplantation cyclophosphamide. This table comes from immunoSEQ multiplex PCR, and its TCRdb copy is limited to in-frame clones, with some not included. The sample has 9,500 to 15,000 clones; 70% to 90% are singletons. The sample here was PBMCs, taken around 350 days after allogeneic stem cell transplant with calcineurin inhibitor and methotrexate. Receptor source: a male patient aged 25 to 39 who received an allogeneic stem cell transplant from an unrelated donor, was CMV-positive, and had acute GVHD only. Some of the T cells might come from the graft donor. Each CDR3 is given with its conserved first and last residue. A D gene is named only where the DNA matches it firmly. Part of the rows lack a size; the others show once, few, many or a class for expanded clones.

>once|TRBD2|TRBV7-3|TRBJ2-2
CASSLMASGQNTGELFF
TGTGCCAGCAGCTTAATGGCTAGCGGGCAGAACACCGGGGAGCTGTTTTTT
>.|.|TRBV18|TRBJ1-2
CASSPPEALYGYTF
TGTGCCAGCTCACCACCAGAGGCTCTATATGGCTACACCTTC
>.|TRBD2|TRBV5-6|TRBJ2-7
CASSPVGGVYEQYF
TGTGCCAGCAGCCCGGTCGGGGGGGTCTACGAGCAGTACTTC
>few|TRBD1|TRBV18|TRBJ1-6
CASSGQGGNSPLHF
TGTGCCAGCTCGGGACAGGGTGGTAATTCACCCCTCCACTTT
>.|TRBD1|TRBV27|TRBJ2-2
CASKQGGNTGELFF
TGTGCCAGCAAACAGGGGGGAAACACCGGGGAGCTGTTTTTT
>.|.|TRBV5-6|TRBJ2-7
CASSLPSRDSNYEQYF
TGTGCCAGCAGCTTGCCATCCCGGGACTCAAACTACGAGCAGTACTTC
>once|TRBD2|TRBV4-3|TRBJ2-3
CASSQLAGGGGDTQYF
TGCGCCAGCAGCCAACTAGCGGGGGGCGGTGGAGATACGCAGTATTTT
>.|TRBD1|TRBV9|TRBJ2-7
CASSLGQGSYEQYF
TGTGCCAGCAGCTTGGGACAGGGGTCCTACGAGCAGTACTTC
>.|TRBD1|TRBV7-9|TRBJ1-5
CASSSAGQGISEISMAQHF
TGTGCCAGCAGCTCTGCGGGACAGGGAATCTCCGAGATCTCGATGGCCCAGCATTTT
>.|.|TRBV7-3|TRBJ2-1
CASSLGTKRSGTIVCNEQFF
TGTGCCAGCAGCTTAGGGACAAAAAGGTCCGGGACAATTGTGTGCAATGAGCAGTTCTTC
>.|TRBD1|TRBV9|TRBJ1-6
CASSVVDRGSSPLHF
TGTGCCAGCAGCGTAGTAGACAGGGGTAGTTCACCCCTCCACTTT
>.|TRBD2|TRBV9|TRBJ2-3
CASSGGLAGYTDTQYF
TGTGCCAGCAGTGGCGGACTAGCGGGTTACACAGATACGCAGTATTTT
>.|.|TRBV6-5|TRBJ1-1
CASSYSPRVATEAFF
TGTGCCAGCAGTTACTCCCCGCGGGTGGCCACTGAAGCTTTCTTT
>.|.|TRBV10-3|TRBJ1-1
CATLGGLVGTEAFF
TGTGCCACCCTGGGAGGGTTGGTCGGCACTGAAGCTTTCTTT
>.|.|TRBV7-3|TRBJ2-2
CASRDPGTGELFF
TGTGCCAGCAGAGATCCCGGGACCGGGGAGCTGTTTTTT
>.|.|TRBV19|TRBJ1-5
CASSVLSPDQPQHF
TGTGCCAGTAGTGTCCTATCACCGGATCAGCCCCAGCATTTT
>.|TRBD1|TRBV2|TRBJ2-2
CASSERGQGATGELFF
TGTGCCAGCAGTGAGAGGGGACAGGGGGCGACCGGGGAGCTGTTTTTT
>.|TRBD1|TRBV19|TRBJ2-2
CASSLWPDRGAGELFF
TGTGCCAGTAGTCTATGGCCGGACAGGGGTGCCGGGGAGCTGTTTTTT
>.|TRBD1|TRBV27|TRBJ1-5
CASRQGARGNQPQHF
TGTGCCAGCAGACAGGGGGCGCGTGGCAATCAGCCCCAGCATTTT
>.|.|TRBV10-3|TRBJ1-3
CAIRDSSGNTIYF
TGTGCCATCAGGGACAGTTCTGGAAACACCATATATTTT
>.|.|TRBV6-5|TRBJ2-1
CASRSTGQNNEQFF
TGTGCCAGCAGATCAACGGGACAAAACAATGAGCAGTTCTTC
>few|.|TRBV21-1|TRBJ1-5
CASSNLLGSRNQPQHF
TGTGCCAGCAGCAATTTGCTGGGTAGCCGGAATCAGCCCCAGCATTTT
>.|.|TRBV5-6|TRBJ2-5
CASSATPSLETQYF
TGTGCCAGCAGCGCAACTCCTTCTTTGGAGACCCAGTACTTC
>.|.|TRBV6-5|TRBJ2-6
CASSATGSGANVLTF
TGTGCCAGCAGTGCTACAGGCTCTGGGGCCAACGTCCTGACTTTC
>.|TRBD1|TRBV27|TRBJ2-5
CASSLGQGQTQYF
TGTGCCAGCAGTTTAGGACAGGGACAGACCCAGTACTTC
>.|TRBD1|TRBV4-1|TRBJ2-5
CASSYDRGGVLETQYF
TGCGCCAGCAGTTACGACAGGGGAGGAGTGTTGGAGACCCAGTACTTC
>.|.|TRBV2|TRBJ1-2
CASILQGSNGYTF
TGTGCCAGCATCCTCCAGGGCAGTAATGGCTACACCTTC
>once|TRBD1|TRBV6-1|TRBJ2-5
CASNLLPGQGVTQYF
TGTGCCAGCAATTTGCTCCCGGGACAGGGGGTCACCCAGTACTTC
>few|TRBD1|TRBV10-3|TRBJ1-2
CAITPGQGQGRDYGYTF
TGTGCCATCACCCCCGGACAGGGGCAGGGTAGAGACTATGGCTACACCTTC
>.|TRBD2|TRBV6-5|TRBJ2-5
CASSLAGGPGETQYF
TGTGCCAGCAGTCTAGCGGGAGGGCCGGGAGAGACCCAGTACTTC
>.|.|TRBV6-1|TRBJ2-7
CASSPGQTGHEQYF
TGTGCCAGCAGTCCGGGACAAACGGGGCACGAGCAGTACTTC
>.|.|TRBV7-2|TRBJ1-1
CASSSTGNTEAFF
TGTGCCAGCAGCTCGACAGGGAACACTGAAGCTTTCTTT
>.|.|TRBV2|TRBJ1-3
CASSEDSREGGTIYF
TGTGCCAGCAGTGAGGACAGCCGGGAGGGAGGCACCATATATTTT
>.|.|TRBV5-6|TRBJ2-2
CASSSTLRSLVNTGELFF
TGTGCCAGCAGCTCGACTTTGAGGTCCTTGGTGAACACCGGGGAGCTGTTTTTT
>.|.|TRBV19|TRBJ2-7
CASSISIGYEQYF
TGTGCCAGTAGTATTTCAATCGGCTACGAGCAGTACTTC
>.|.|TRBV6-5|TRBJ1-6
CASKGQSRSPLHF
TGTGCCAGCAAAGGACAGTCAAGATCACCCCTCCACTTT
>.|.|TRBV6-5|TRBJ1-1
CASSYSDSGEAFF
TGTGCCAGCAGTTACTCAGATAGCGGGGAAGCTTTCTTT
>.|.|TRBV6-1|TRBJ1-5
CASSDIQPQHF
TGTGCCAGCAGTGATATCCAGCCCCAGCATTTT
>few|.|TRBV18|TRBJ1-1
CASSPWGQTEAFF
TGTGCCAGCTCACCTTGGGGGCAAACTGAAGCTTTCTTT
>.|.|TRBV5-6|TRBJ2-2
CASSAGQPTGELFF
TGTGCCAGCAGCGCGGGACAGCCCACCGGGGAGCTGTTTTTT
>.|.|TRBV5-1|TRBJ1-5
CASSPSGGGNQPQHF
TGCGCCAGCAGCCCTTCGGGGGGCGGCAATCAGCCCCAGCATTTT